Detailed here is one TCR beta chain. Its antigen remains unidentified. This entry is derived from a study of OX40 agonist ivuxolimab in advanced cancers. Findings of the study overall: The specificity for antigen of the expanded peripheral T cells was not determined.

Using immunoSEQ multiplex PCR, the repertoire was profiled, and TCRdb retains in-frame clones only, with some absent. The top ten clones hold 0.5% to 0.55% of a sample with 65,000 to 90,000 clones, 85% to 90% of them seen once. From germline, CDR1 is MRHNA and CDR2 SNTAGT. The CDR3 sequence is 15 residues long. The V segment lost 4 bases and the J segment 1 base; nucleotides outside the gene matches: 7. The rearrangement uses TRBV6-4 and TRBJ2-7; 7 nucleotides line up with TRBD1. The sequence came from an adult with an advanced solid tumor such as melanoma, head and neck, liver or kidney cancer. The starting material was CD4+ or CD8+ T cells sorted from blood, obtained in a trial of the OX40 agonist ivuxolimab. CDR3 amino acids: CASSVKQGPSYEQYF. In DNA form, the CDR3 reads TGTGCCAGCAGTGTAAAACAGGGGCCATCCTACGAGCAGTACTTC.